These 23 T cell receptor beta chains were sequenced from one sample in a study of blood T cell repertoires in COVID-19. TCRdb's copy holds only in-frame clones and misses some; the assay was immunoSEQ multiplex PCR. The sample records 200,000 to 250,000 clones, 84% being singletons. Sequencing input: peripheral blood. The receptor set was obtained from a man aged 25-45 years with active or convalescent COVID-19.

The chain has TRBV6-2 or TRBV6-3 and TRBJ1-5, with D perhaps matching TRBD1 (6 bases). The CDR3 loop spans 16 amino acids. V was pared by 7 bases and J by 0 bases, with 16 bases between. CDR1 and CDR2 from the germline V gene are MNHEY and SVGEGT. The CDR3 spells CASNPVDSYSNQPQHF. CDR3 nucleotide sequence: TGTGCCAGCAACCCGGTGGACAGCTATAGCAATCAGCCCCAGCATTTT.

The rearrangement uses TRBV5-1 and TRBJ1-1, with D possibly matching TRBD1 (5 bases). This CDR3 is 15 amino acids long. From germline, CDR1 is SGHRS and CDR2 YFSETQ. V was trimmed by 0 bases and J by 0 bases, leaving 9 bases between them. This CDR3 is CASSLGQRLNTEAFF. The CDR3 DNA sequence: TGCGCCAGCAGCTTGGGACAGCGATTGAACACTGAAGCTTTCTTT. The whole variable domain, remainder taken from reference TRBV5-1 and TRBJ1-1, is KAGVTQTPRYLIKTRGQQVTLSCSPISGHRSVSWYQQTPGQGLQFLFEYFSETQRNKGNFPGRFSGRQFSNSRSEMNVSTLELGDSALYLCASSLGQRLNTEAFFGQGTRLTVV.

V usage is TRBV28 and J usage is TRBJ1-6; 7 bases are a match to TRBD1. CDR3 length equals 15 residues. The V segment lost 5 bases and the J segment 7 bases; nucleotides outside the gene matches: 8. The germline V gene encodes CDR1 MDHEN and CDR2 SYDVKM. The CDR3 coding sequence is TGTGCCAGCAGTCCCTCTGAGGGGGCAAATTCACCCCTCCACTTT. Translation gives CASSPSEGANSPLHF. Combining the CDR3 with reference TRBV28 and TRBJ1-6 gives the whole variable domain DVKVTQSSRYLVKRTGEKVFLECVQDMDHENMFWYRQDPGLGLRLIYFSYDVKMKEKGDIPEGYSVSREKKERFSLILESASTNQTSMYLCASSPSEGANSPLHFGNGTRLTVT.

The genes are TRBV24-1 and TRBJ2-1; D is perhaps TRBD2 (6 bases). V was clipped by 12 bases and J by 0 bases, with 8 bases between them. In germline, CDR1 is KGHDR, CDR2 SFDVKD. This CDR3 comprises 12 residues. CDR3 sequence reads: CAATSSYNEQFF. The CDR3 region has the DNA TGTGCCGCGACTAGCTCCTACAATGAGCAGTTCTTC.

The J gene is TRBJ2-7, the V gene TRBV10-3, with D unclear. V was trimmed by 3 bases and J by 2 bases, leaving 8 bases between them. Per germline, CDR1 ENHRY and CDR2 SYGVKD. CDR3 size: 13 residues. CDR3: CAISDSLAYEQYF. The CDR3 region has the DNA TGTGCCATCAGTGACAGTCTTGCCTACGAGCAGTACTTC.

The chain employs TRBV14 and TRBJ1-2; tentatively, D is TRBD1 (5 bases). V lost 5 bases to trimming and J lost 10 bases, with 17 bases between them. This CDR3 spans 13 amino acids. Looked up from germline, CDR1 is SGHDN and CDR2 is FVKESK. The chain's CDR3 is CASSASQRGFYTF. CDR3 nucleotide sequence: TGTGCCAGCAGCGCAAGTCAAAGGGGCTTCTACACCTTC.

This clone was counted a few times. The gene calls are TRBV6-6 and TRBJ2-6; D uncertain. Germline CDR1 reads MNHNY; CDR2 reads SVGAGI (reference sequence). Trimming took off 0 bases at V and 12 bases at J, with 12 bases between the two ends. This CDR3 has 14 amino acids. The CDR3 DNA reads TGTGCCAGCAGTTACTCGGCTGCCCTGGCCGTCCTGACTTTC. It codes for CASSYSAALAVLTF.

V and J are TRBV6-5 and TRBJ2-3; weak D call: TRBD2 (6 bases). The V gene lost 6 bases and the J gene lost 0 bases, with 10 bases spanning the gap. Germline assignment: CDR1 MNHEY and CDR2 SVGAGI. This CDR3 contains 14 residues. This CDR3 reads CASRPGLSTDTQYF. The CDR3 DNA sequence: TGTGCCAGCAGGCCGGGACTCAGCACAGATACGCAGTATTTT.

The chain recombines TRBV25-1 with TRBJ1-5; 7 bases line up with TRBD1. The CDR3 has 14 amino acids. The germline V gene has CDR1 MGHDK and CDR2 SYGVNS. With 4 bases clipped from V and 6 bases from J, the junction kept 6 bases outside the gene matches. The CDR3 DNA sequence: TGTGCCAGCAGTGCGACAGGGAACGGTCAGCCCCAGCATTTT. It yields the protein CASSATGNGQPQHF.

This sequence joins TRBV19 and TRBJ1-1; D is uncertain. The CDR3 sequence is 12 residues long. Trimming shortened V by 5 bases and J by 1 base, and 5 bases separated the two germline ends. The germline CDR1 and CDR2 sequences are LNHDA and SQIVND (reference sequence). The CDR3 bases are TGTGCCAGTAGTTATTGGAACACTGAAGCTTTCTTT. Translation: CASSYWNTEAFF.

This chain links TRBV28 with TRBJ1-2; D might be TRBD1 (5 bases). CDR3 size: 12 residues. Trimming removed 4 bases at V and 4 bases at J, with 7 bases between. Germline loops: CDR1 MDHEN, CDR2 SYDVKM. The CDR3 bases are TGTGCCAGCAGTTGGCAGGGCTATGGCTACACCTTC. Protein: CASSWQGYGYTF.

The gene calls are TRBV7-9 and TRBJ1-2, with 9 bases aligning to TRBD1. Germline V CDR1 and CDR2: SEHNR, FQNEAQ (reference sequence). The CDR3 extends over 15 amino acids. V shed 10 bases, J shed 5 bases, and the junction held 14 bases outside the gene matches. The CDR3 is CATSLPGDRVYGYTF. The CDR3 DNA reads as TGTGCCACTTCTCTGCCGGGGGACAGGGTTTATGGCTACACCTTC.

The CDR3 sequence is CASSYLGSGNTIYF. Here the CDR3 DNA reads TGTGCCAGCAGTTACCTAGGCTCTGGAAACACCATATATTTT. The chain uses TRBV6-2 or TRBV6-3 and TRBJ1-3; D uncertain. The CDR3 length is 14 residues. V was cut by 2 bases and J by 0 bases, with 5 bases left in between. The germline gives CDR1 MNHEY, CDR2 SVGEGT.

The chain uses TRBV4-3 and TRBJ2-1; a possible D gene is TRBD2 (6 bases). V lost 4 bases to trimming and J lost 2 bases, with 12 bases between them. Germline CDR1 reads LGHNA; CDR2 reads YSLEER. The CDR3 spans 15 residues. The CDR3 is CASSLGTATYNEQFF. In nucleotides, the CDR3 is TGCGCCAGCAGCCTGGGGACTGCGACCTACAATGAGCAGTTCTTC.

The rearrangement uses TRBV28 and TRBJ1-2; the D is unclear. The V gene's germline CDR1 is MDHEN and CDR2 SYDVKM. The CDR3 runs to 12 residues. V lost 1 base and J 4 bases, leaving 4 bases between the germline ends. CDR3 sequence (DNA): TGTGCCAGCAGTTTATCCCTCTATGGCTACACCTTC. Amino acids: CASSLSLYGYTF.

This chain links TRBV3-1 (or the pseudogene TRBV3-2) with TRBJ2-7, with TRBD1 identical over 9 bases. CDR1 LGHDT and CDR2 YNNKEL come from the germline V gene (reference sequence). V shed 6 bases and J 2 bases; nucleotides not matched to a gene: 5. The CDR3 runs 14 residues. CDR3 DNA sequence: TGTGCCAGCAGATCGGACAGGGGTCCCTACGAGCAGTACTTC. Its protein product is CASRSDRGPYEQYF.

The chain is built from TRBV18 and TRBJ2-1, with TRBD1 as a possible D gene (6 bases). V gave up 1 base and J gave up 6 bases, with 16 bases separating them. The CDR3 consists of 16 residues. The germline V gene has CDR1 KGHSH and CDR2 LQKENI. CDR3 DNA: TGTGCCAGCTCACCACAAACAGGGACGGCATTCAATGAGCAGTTCTTC. It encodes CASSPQTGTAFNEQFF.

This clone was observed a few times. This rearrangement joins TRBV5-6 to TRBJ2-7; D remains unclear. Germline CDR1 reads SGHDT; CDR2 reads YYEEEE. The CDR3 contains 13 residues. The V gene lost 2 bases and the J gene lost 7 bases, with 13 bases spanning the gap. The CDR3 protein is CASSLRPYGEQYF. CDR3 DNA sequence: TGTGCCAGCAGCTTAAGACCCTACGGGGAGCAGTACTTC.

The chain combines TRBV6-5 with TRBJ2-4; D is possibly TRBD1 (5 bases). The V gene lost 6 bases and the J gene lost 9 bases, with 21 bases spanning the gap. CDR1 and CDR2 (germline): MNHEY, SVGAGI. The CDR3 runs to 15 residues. The CDR3 nucleotides read TGTGCCAGCAGAAGTCAGACAGTGGTGGGTGGCATTCAGTACTTC. Its protein is CASRSQTVVGGIQYF.

The chain joins TRBV28 to TRBJ1-6; 7 bases fit TRBD1. Looked up from germline, CDR1 is MDHEN and CDR2 is SYDVKM. The CDR3 is 18 amino acids. V lost 5 bases to trimming and J lost 0 bases; unmatched junction nucleotides: 10. The CDR3 is CASSPARGKSSYNSPLHF. The CDR3 DNA is TGTGCCAGCAGTCCTGCCAGGGGGAAAAGCTCCTATAATTCACCCCTCCACTTT.

The chain carries TRBV7-2 and TRBJ1-1, with no clear D. V was pared by 0 bases and J by 3 bases, with 8 bases between. The CDR3 length is 14 residues. The germline V gene has CDR1 SGHTA and CDR2 FQGNSA. CDR3 sequence reads: CASSLAQAYTEAFF. The CDR3 DNA follows: TGTGCCAGCAGCTTAGCGCAGGCTTACACTGAAGCTTTCTTT.

There are a few counts of this clone. The chain links TRBV7-2 to TRBJ2-1; D not certain. The germline V gene encodes CDR1 SGHTA and CDR2 FQGNSA. The V end lost 4 bases, the J end lost 5 bases, and 12 bases lay between the germline ends. The CDR3 runs to 14 residues. DNA for the CDR3: TGTGCCAGCAGCTCCCTTGGCCTTGACAATGAGCAGTTCTTC. Protein sequence: CASSSLGLDNEQFF. The whole variable domain, filled in from reference TRBV7-2 and TRBJ2-1, reads GAGVSQSPSNKVTEKGKDVELRCDPISGHTALYWYRQSLGQGLEFLIYFQGNSAPDKSGLPSDRFSAERTGGSVSTLTIQRTQQEDSAVYLCASSSLGLDNEQFFGPGTRLTVL.

This rearrangement joins TRBV4-3 to TRBJ2-7; D is possibly TRBD1 (5 bases). This CDR3 region has 17 residues. The germline V gene encodes CDR1 LGHNA and CDR2 YSLEER. Trimming took 0 bases from V and 1 from J, leaving 16 bases between them. The CDR3 sequence is CASSQESTSGMSYEQYF. The CDR3 bases are TGCGCCAGCAGCCAAGAAAGTACGTCAGGGATGTCCTACGAGCAGTACTTC.